Listed here are 24 T cell receptor beta chains from one sample, sequenced in a study of shared T cell receptors in the human thymus. Here immunoSEQ multiplex PCR was the method, and the copy in TCRdb shows in-frame clones only, minus some. The sample consists of approximately 580,000 clones, 70% to 80% of them appearing once. In addition, the sample was reused for a study of human thymus T cells.

Sequenced: thymocytes. Receptor source: a boy younger than two with a congenital heart defect.

The chain is built from TRBV4-2 and TRBJ2-5; 12 nucleotides align to TRBD2. The CDR3 is 16 amino acids. V was clipped by 0 bases and J by 5 bases; unmatched bases: 4. Germline V gives CDR1 LGHNA, CDR2 YNFKEQ. CDR3 sequence: CASSQETSGSRETQYF. Written as DNA, the CDR3 is TGTGCCAGCAGCCAAGAGACTAGCGGGAGCCGGGAGACCCAGTACTTC.

The CDR3 protein is CASSQSGGPGTQYF. The CDR3 coding sequence is TGCGCCAGCAGCCAAAGTGGGGGCCCCGGGACCCAGTACTTC. The chain is built from TRBV4-1 and TRBJ2-5, with D tentatively TRBD1 (6 bases). The CDR3 spans 14 residues. Germline V gene lookup returns CDR1 MGHRA and CDR2 YSYEKL. Trimming took 2 bases from V and 7 from J, leaving 14 bases between them.

V is TRBV7-6 and J is TRBJ2-3; TRBD1 is a possible D gene (6 bases). CDR1 and CDR2 from the germline V gene are SGHVS and FNYEAQ. The CDR3 runs 16 residues. The V end lost 5 bases, the J end lost 0 bases, and 15 bases lay between the germline ends. The CDR3 DNA reads TGTGCCAGCAGCACATGGCGGACAGAGAGCACAGATACGCAGTATTTT. Translation gives CASSTWRTESTDTQYF.

This clone was counted between two and nine times. The gene calls are TRBV6-1 and TRBJ1-1; possibly TRBD1 for D (5 bases). The CDR3 has 18 amino acids. In germline, CDR1 is MNHNS, CDR2 SASEGT. V dropped 0 bases and J dropped 6 bases, with 23 bases sitting between them. The CDR3 loop is CASSEARMDKTPFAEAFF. For the CDR3, the DNA is TGTGCCAGCAGTGAAGCTCGGATGGACAAGACCCCCTTCGCTGAAGCTTTCTTT.

J is TRBJ1-3 and V is TRBV28; 7 positions agree with TRBD1. Germline assignment: CDR1 MDHEN and CDR2 SYDVKM. This CDR3 comprises 19 residues. V shed 3 bases and J 0 bases; nucleotides not matched to a gene: 14. CDR3 DNA: TGTGCCAGCAGTTTCCGACCGGCATACAGGGGTTACTCTGGAAACACCATATATTTT. Translation gives CASSFRPAYRGYSGNTIYF.

This clone has just a few counts. The chain links TRBV2 to TRBJ2-2; D call uncertain. The V gene lost 4 bases and the J gene lost 6 bases, with 9 bases spanning the gap. This CDR3 is built from 13 residues. The germline V gene has CDR1 SNHLY and CDR2 FYNNEI. The CDR3 reads CASSADSPGELFF. DNA for the CDR3: TGTGCCAGCAGTGCCGATAGCCCCGGGGAGCTGTTTTTT.

The CDR3 loop is CASSGISGPSSYEQYF. CDR3 sequence (DNA): TGTGCCAGCAGTGGCATTAGCGGGCCTAGCTCCTACGAGCAGTACTTC. This chain links TRBV27 with TRBJ2-7; TRBD2 matches 7 bases. The V segment lost 5 bases and the J segment 0 bases; nucleotides outside the gene matches: 10. The CDR3 is made up of 16 amino acids. CDR1 and CDR2 from the germline V gene are MNHEY and SMNVEV (reference sequence).

The genes are TRBV23-1 and TRBJ2-7; 7 nucleotides match TRBD1. TRBV23-1 is recorded as an ORF, its role being uncertain. V lost 0 bases and J lost 6; bases outside the gene matches: 14. The CDR3 runs to 17 residues. The CDR3 protein is CASSQSTRDSLHLEQYF. CDR3 DNA: TGCGCCAGCAGTCAATCAACCCGGGACAGTTTGCACCTCGAGCAGTACTTC.

This clone was picked up a small number of times. The chain has TRBV5-4 and TRBJ2-1, with 9 bases identical to TRBD2. The CDR3 consists of 16 residues. V lost 5 bases, J lost 3 bases, and 9 bases stayed unmatched. Germline assignment: CDR1 SGHNT and CDR2 YYREEE (reference sequence). Here the CDR3 reads CASSRFSGRNYNEQFF. The CDR3 bases are TGTGCCAGCAGTCGATTTAGCGGGAGAAACTACAATGAGCAGTTCTTC.

The chain carries TRBV29-1 and TRBJ2-1; 8 bases fit TRBD1. The CDR3 consists of 14 residues. Germline CDR1 and CDR2: SQVTM and ANQGSEA. V lost 7 bases and J lost 4; bases outside the gene matches: 9. The CDR3 DNA sequence: TGCAGCGCAGACAGGGGAATTCAGTACAATGAGCAGTTCTTC. It yields the protein CSADRGIQYNEQFF.

The chain employs TRBV9 and TRBJ1-4; D gene unclear. V was cut by 2 bases and J by 5 bases, with 10 bases left in between. Per germline, CDR1 SGDLS and CDR2 YYNGEE. The CDR3 extends over 14 amino acids. CDR3 bases: TGTGCCAGCAGCGTTGGGGAGGCAAATGAAAAACTGTTTTTT. It is translated as CASSVGEANEKLFF.

This chain joins TRBV7-2 and TRBJ2-7; the match to TRBD2 covers 10 bases. The J segment lost 0 bases and the V segment lost 0 bases, leaving 14 bases of the junction unmatched. The CDR3 length is 20 residues. Germline CDR1 SGHTA, CDR2 FQGNSA. Here the CDR3 reads CASSLARGVLAGPRSYEQYF. The CDR3 nucleotides read TGTGCCAGCAGCTTAGCGCGGGGGGTACTAGCGGGGCCCCGCTCCTACGAGCAGTACTTC. Full variable domain (missing parts from reference TRBV7-2 and TRBJ2-7): GAGVSQSPSNKVTEKGKDVELRCDPISGHTALYWYRQSLGQGLEFLIYFQGNSAPDKSGLPSDRFSAERTGGSVSTLTIQRTQQEDSAVYLCASSLARGVLAGPRSYEQYFGPGTRLTVT.

The V and J genes are TRBV10-3 and TRBJ2-5; no clear D gene. The CDR3 has 14 amino acids. Germline V gene lookup returns CDR1 ENHRY and CDR2 SYGVKD. Trimming shortened V by 4 bases and J by 3 bases, and 12 bases separated the two germline ends. This CDR3 is CAISGVVTKETQYF. CDR3 sequence (DNA): TGTGCCATCAGTGGAGTAGTAACCAAAGAGACCCAGTACTTC.

The chain couples TRBV29-1 to TRBJ2-1, with TRBD2 identical over 8 bases. Germline CDR1 SQVTM, CDR2 ANQGSEA. Germline trimming cut 1 base from V and 0 bases from J; bases unmatched to any gene: 8. The CDR3 is 17 residues long. The CDR3 DNA sequence: TGCAGCGTTGAAGGCGGGAGGCCCCCGAGCTCCTACAATGAGCAGTTCTTC. Encoded protein: CSVEGGRPPSSYNEQFF.

In its sample, this clone was seen once. The J gene is TRBJ2-3, the V gene TRBV30; TRBD1 matches 10 bases. The V segment lost 2 bases and the J segment 0 bases; nucleotides outside the gene matches: 17. The CDR3 consists of 20 residues. CDR1 and CDR2 (germline): GTSNPN, SVGIG (reference sequence). Here the CDR3 DNA reads TGTGCCTGGAGTTCGCCTGACAGGGGGCAACCGATAGGGAGCACAGATACGCAGTATTTT. This gives the protein CAWSSPDRGQPIGSTDTQYF.

This chain joins TRBV14 and TRBJ2-1; TRBD2 agrees at 8 bases. The V gene's germline CDR1 is SGHDN and CDR2 FVKESK. The V segment lost 11 bases and the J segment 6 bases; nucleotides outside the gene matches: 15. The CDR3 consists of 15 residues. The CDR3 coding sequence is TGTGCCGGACCGTACCGGGAGGGCCGCGGCAATGAGCAGTTCTTC. This translates into CAGPYREGRGNEQFF.

This clone has a handful of counts. The chain has TRBV4-3 and TRBJ1-3; the D is unclear. Trimming removed 4 bases at V and 8 bases at J, with 18 bases between. Per the germline V gene, CDR1 is LGHNA and CDR2 is YSLEER. This CDR3 is built from 15 residues. CDR3 nucleotides: TGCGCCAGCAGCCCCGGGTCTCCCGACGGCGACACCATATATTTT. This gives the protein CASSPGSPDGDTIYF.

The chain recombines TRBV27 with TRBJ2-7, with 8 bases matching TRBD2. Germline CDR1 and CDR2: MNHEY and SMNVEV (reference sequence). J lost 2 bases, V lost 6 bases, and 15 bases had no gene match. The CDR3 totals 17 residues. In DNA, the CDR3 is TGTGCCAGCAGCCGACCCTCGGGACTAGTCATTCCCTACGAGCAGTACTTC. Encoded protein: CASSRPSGLVIPYEQYF.

The chain carries TRBV20-1 and TRBJ2-7; D gene unclear. CDR3 length: 11 residues. Germline V gene sequence: CDR1 DFQATT, CDR2 SNEGSKA (reference sequence). Trimming took off 6 bases at V and 3 bases at J, with 9 bases between the two ends. CDR3: CSALTFYEQYF. The CDR3 DNA follows: TGCAGTGCCCTGACTTTCTACGAGCAGTACTTC.

CDR3 sequence: CASAGGLTQYF. In DNA form, the CDR3 reads TGTGCCAGTGCGGGGGGCTTGACCCAGTACTTC. This rearrangement joins TRBV6-6 to TRBJ2-5; 8 nucleotides line up with TRBD2. The CDR3 extends over 11 amino acids. The V segment lost 9 bases and the J segment 7 bases; nucleotides outside the gene matches: 4. The germline gives CDR1 MNHNY, CDR2 SVGAGI (reference sequence).

V and J are TRBV7-9 and TRBJ2-1, with TRBD2 matching 7 bases. V shed 5 bases, J shed 2 bases, and the junction held 6 bases outside the gene matches. Germline V CDR1 and CDR2: SEHNR, FQNEAQ (reference sequence). The CDR3 spans 15 residues. The CDR3 here is CASSRWDYPYNEQFF. CDR3 bases: TGTGCCAGCAGCCGTTGGGACTACCCCTACAATGAGCAGTTCTTC.

V and J are TRBV27 and TRBJ2-5, with D perhaps TRBD2 (5 bases). Per germline, CDR1 MNHEY and CDR2 SMNVEV (reference sequence). Deletions cut 8 bases from V and 5 bases from J, with 12 bases between. This CDR3 region has 12 residues. This chain's CDR3 is CASRPGNETQYF. The DNA for the CDR3 is TGTGCCAGCCGTCCCGGGAATGAGACCCAGTACTTC.

The CDR3 is CASSQMMGAGNTIYF. The CDR3 region has the DNA TGTGCCAGCAGCCAAATGATGGGAGCTGGAAACACCATATATTTT. The chain couples TRBV7-9 to TRBJ1-3; D gene unclear. The CDR3 sequence is 15 residues long. V lost 5 bases, J lost 2 bases, and 13 bases lay in between. Looked up from germline, CDR1 is SEHNR and CDR2 is FQNEAQ (reference sequence).

The chain recombines TRBV7-8 with TRBJ1-5; a weak D match, TRBD1 (5 bases). V lost 4 bases and J lost 2, with 15 bases in between. Germline values: CDR1 SGHVS, CDR2 FQNEAQ. The length of the CDR3 is 16 residues. The CDR3 here is CASSSSMTGGNQPQHF. The CDR3 DNA follows: TGTGCCAGCAGCTCAAGTATGACGGGGGGCAATCAGCCCCAGCATTTT.